Listed below are T cell receptor beta chains from one sample, sequenced in a study of blood T cell repertoires in COVID-19. Using immunoSEQ multiplex PCR, the repertoire was profiled, and TCRdb retains in-frame clones only, with some absent. The table includes around 400,000 clones, nearly 90% detected once. Sequencing was done on a sample of PBMCs or T cells enriched from blood (not recorded which). Receptors were obtained from a woman between 18 and 29 years old who had been exposed to COVID-19. The CDR3 runs from the conserved cysteine through the conserved F or W. D genes are given only for firm matches. Not all rows give a size; the values are once, few, many and, for expanded clones, a class.

abundance	d_gene	v_gene	j_gene	CDR3nt	CDR3aa
NA	TRBD1	TRBV19	TRBJ1-2	TGTGCCAGTAGTGGGGGGGACAGGGTGTTAAATTCGGATGGCTACACCTTC	CASSGGDRVLNSDGYTF
NA	NA	TRBV7-2	TRBJ1-3	TGTGCCAGCAGCTTAGTGTCAGGGTTCTCTGGAAACACCATATATTTT	CASSLVSGFSGNTIYF
once	NA	TRBV5-8	TRBJ1-1	TGTGCCAGCAGCTTAGACAGAATGAACACTGAAGCTTTCTTT	CASSLDRMNTEAFF
few	TRBD2	TRBV27	TRBJ2-5	TGTGCCAGCAGTCCCGGGACTAGCGGGAGAAGAGAGACCCAGTACTTC	CASSPGTSGRRETQYF
NA	TRBD1	TRBV7-9	TRBJ1-1	TGTGCCAGCAGCTATCCAACAGGGGGCTCAGACACTGAAGCTTTCTTT	CASSYPTGGSDTEAFF
NA	NA	TRBV9	TRBJ2-7	TGTGCCAGCAGCTCAGATCCCTACGAGCAGTACTTC	CASSSDPYEQYF
NA	TRBD2	TRBV19	TRBJ2-1	TGTGCCAGTAGTATAGACAGCGGGGGGGGTTACAATGAGCAGTTCTTC	CASSIDSGGGYNEQFF
NA	TRBD2	TRBV28	TRBJ2-4	TGTGCCAGCAGTGTCGCTAGCGGGAGCCTCATTCAGTACTTC	CASSVASGSLIQYF
NA	TRBD1	TRBV7-2	TRBJ2-7	TGTGCCAGCAGCTTAGGCGGGACAGGAATCCGCGAGCAGTACTTC	CASSLGGTGIREQYF
NA	NA	TRBV10-3	TRBJ2-5	TGTGCCATCAGTGGTGGAGGGGTTGGAGAGACCCAGTACTTC	CAISGGGVGETQYF
NA	NA	TRBV7-6	TRBJ2-7	TGTGCCAGCAGCCCCTATGGACTAACCTACGAGCAGTACTTC	CASSPYGLTYEQYF